These 11 T cell receptor beta chains came from one sample sequenced in a study of identical twins. One entry per CDR3 protein, called by TCRdb with MiXCR from the 5' RACE reads. The table shows 1,800,000 or so distinct CDR3 sequences, with 25% to 35% occurring only once. The sample comprised cord blood. The receptors stem from a newborn girl in good health.

This clonotype has only one observation. A much more abundant neighbour one base away suggests this may be a read error. CDR3 amino acids: CASSRQRNTGELFF. CDR3 sequence (DNA): TGTGCCAGCAGCCGACAGCGGAACACCGGGGAGCTGTTTTTT. The chain joins TRBV14 to TRBJ2-2, with D perhaps matching TRBD1 (5 bases). Germline loops: CDR1 SGHDN, CDR2 FVKESK. V shed 4 bases and J shed 1 base, with 7 bases lying between them. This CDR3 contains 14 residues.

This clonotype is a singleton in its sample. The V gene is TRBV28, the J gene TRBJ2-5, with D unresolved. The end of the DNA fits TRBJ2-7 better, so the J call may be wrong. The CDR3 runs 13 residues. CDR1 is MDHEN, CDR2 SYDVKM, per germline. CDR3 loop: CASSLPFRYEQYF. CDR3 in DNA: TGTGCCAGCAGTTTACCCTTCCGCTACGAGCAGTACTTC.

This clonotype was seen a few times. The chain couples TRBV4-1 to TRBJ2-1; 8 bases line up with TRBD2. The CDR3 spans 17 residues. Germline V gene lookup returns CDR1 MGHRA and CDR2 YSYEKL. The ends lost 4 bases at V and 0 bases at J; junction bases unmatched: 8. The CDR3 here is CASSRFVAGISYNEQFF. Written as DNA, the CDR3 is TGCGCCAGCAGCCGGTTTGTAGCGGGGATCTCCTACAATGAGCAGTTCTTC.

The table lists this clonotype with many counts. The chain couples TRBV7-2 to TRBJ2-7; D might be TRBD2 (6 bases). This CDR3 is 18 amino acids long. Trimming took 0 bases from V and 3 from J, leaving 21 bases between them. In germline, CDR1 is SGHTA, CDR2 FQGNSA. DNA for the CDR3: TGTGCCAGCAGCTTAGCTAAGGGTGCGGGATCAGCCTACTACGAGCAGTACTTC. It encodes CASSLAKGAGSAYYEQYF.

This clonotype was detected only a few times. V and J are TRBV25-1 and TRBJ2-3; D is unresolved. Germline V CDR1 and CDR2: MGHDK, SYGVNS. The germline V and J ends were trimmed by 10 bases and 2 bases, with 10 bases remaining between them. The CDR3 sequence is 12 residues long. Here the CDR3 DNA reads TGTGCCACCCAACACGACACAGATACGCAGTATTTT. Encoded protein: CATQHDTDTQYF.

The rearrangement uses TRBV20-1 and TRBJ2-3; 11 bases line up with TRBD2. With V trimmed by 4 bases and J by 6 bases, 9 bases remained unmatched. Germline V gives CDR1 DFQATT, CDR2 SNEGSKA (reference sequence). The CDR3 consists of 15 residues. The CDR3 DNA follows: TGCAGTGCTATAGGTAGCGGGGGGGTCTCGGATACGCAGTATTTT. It encodes CSAIGSGGVSDTQYF.

Comments on this clonotype: One end of the junction fails to match germline, which may point to a read error. The J gene is TRBJ2-4, the V gene TRBV7-6; D gene uncertain. CDR3 length: 14 amino acids. CDR1 is SGHVS and CDR2 is FNYEAQ in the germline V gene. The CDR3, as DNA: TGTGCCAGCAGCTTAGGAACCGTTGGTAACACTCAGTACTTC. Amino acid sequence: CASSLGTVGNTQYF.

This clonotype was counted many times. This chain uses TRBV29-1 with TRBJ2-7; 7 bases match TRBD1. CDR1 and CDR2 (germline): SQVTM, ANQGSEA. Losses at the gene ends were 7 bases for V and 3 bases for J; bases not matched to a gene: 6. CDR3 length equals 12 residues. CDR3 in amino acids: CSATGVYYEQYF. DNA for the CDR3: TGCAGCGCTACAGGGGTATACTACGAGCAGTACTTC.

This chain joins TRBV5-1 and TRBJ2-5; the match to TRBD2 covers 9 bases. There are 17 residues in the CDR3. Germline V gene data show CDR1 as SGHRS and CDR2 as YFSETQ. V was clipped by 2 bases and J by 4 bases; unmatched bases: 12. CDR3 DNA sequence: TGCGCCAGCAGCTTCGGGAGACTAGCGGTAGTAGGAGAGACCCAGTACTTC. This encodes CASSFGRLAVVGETQYF.

This clonotype showed up just a few times. The chain combines TRBV18 with TRBJ2-5; D is ambiguous. Trimming shortened V by 2 bases and J by 6 bases, and 7 bases separated the two germline ends. The CDR3 has 12 residues. The V gene's germline CDR1 is KGHSH and CDR2 LQKENI. CDR3 loop: CASSPEAQTQYF. In nucleotides, the CDR3 is TGTGCCAGCTCACCAGAGGCTCAGACCCAGTACTTC.

J is TRBJ1-5 and V is TRBV12-3 or TRBV12-4; D not resolved. The CDR3 is 19 amino acids. With 6 bases removed from V and 0 bases from J, the gap between germline ends came to 24 bases. The CDR3: CASREENLAGHHSNQPQHF. As DNA, the CDR3 is TGTGCCAGCAGGGAGGAGAATCTTGCTGGCCACCATAGCAATCAGCCCCAGCATTTT.